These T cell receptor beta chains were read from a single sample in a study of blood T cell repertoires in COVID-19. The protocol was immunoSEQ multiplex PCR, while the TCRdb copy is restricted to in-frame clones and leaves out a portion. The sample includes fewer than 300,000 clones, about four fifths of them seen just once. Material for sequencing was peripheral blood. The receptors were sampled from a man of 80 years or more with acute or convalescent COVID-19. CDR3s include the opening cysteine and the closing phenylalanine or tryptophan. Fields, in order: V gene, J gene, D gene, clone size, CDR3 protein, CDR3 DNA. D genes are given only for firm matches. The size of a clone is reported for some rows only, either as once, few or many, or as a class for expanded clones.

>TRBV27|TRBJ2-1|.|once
CASSFLRGTYNEQFF
TGTGCCAGCAGTTTCTTAAGGGGAACCTACAATGAGCAGTTCTTC
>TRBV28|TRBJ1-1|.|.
CASSFPRATGNTEAFF
TGTGCCAGCAGTTTCCCCAGGGCCACGGGGAACACTGAAGCTTTCTTT
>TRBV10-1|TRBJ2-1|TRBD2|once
CASSDPAGEIITYNEQFF
TGCGCCAGCAGTGACCCAGCGGGAGAAATAATAACCTACAATGAGCAGTTCTTC
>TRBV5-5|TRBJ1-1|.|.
CASSLEGVRILHTEAFF
TGTGCCAGCAGCTTGGAAGGGGTCCGTATTTTGCACACTGAAGCTTTCTTT
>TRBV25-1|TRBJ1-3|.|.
CAPPGTVRGNTIYF
TGTGCCCCCCCCGGGACTGTTAGGGGAAACACCATATATTTT
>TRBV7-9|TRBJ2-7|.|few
CATLNHGGEQYF
TGTGCCACTCTAAACCACGGTGGCGAGCAGTACTTC
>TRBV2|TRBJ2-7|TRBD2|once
CASKLRGASYEQYF
TGTGCCAGCAAATTGCGGGGGGCCTCCTACGAGCAGTACTTC
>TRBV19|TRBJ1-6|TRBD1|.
CASKGQGAGSPLHF
TGTGCCAGTAAAGGACAGGGGGCTGGTTCACCCCTCCACTTT
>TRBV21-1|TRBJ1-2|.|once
CASSNGDCPLHNYGYTF
TGTGCCAGCAGCAACGGGGACTGTCCGCTCCATAACTATGGCTACACCTTC
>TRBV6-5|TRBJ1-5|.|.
CASSYSYNQPQHF
TGTGCCAGCAGTTACTCTTATAATCAGCCCCAGCATTTT
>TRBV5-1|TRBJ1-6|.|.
CASRRTREDSPLHF
TGCGCCAGCAGGAGGACTAGGGAGGATTCACCCCTCCACTTT
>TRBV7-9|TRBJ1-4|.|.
CASSVGGAEVNEKLFF
TGTGCCAGCAGCGTCGGGGGTGCCGAGGTTAATGAAAAACTGTTTTTT
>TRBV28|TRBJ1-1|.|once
CASSLIPPVPGAFF
TGTGCCAGCAGTTTAATACCCCCAGTCCCGGGAGCTTTCTTT
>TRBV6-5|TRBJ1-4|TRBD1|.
CASSYRPGQGVEKLFF
TGTGCCAGCAGTTACCGACCGGGACAGGGCGTGGAAAAACTGTTTTTT
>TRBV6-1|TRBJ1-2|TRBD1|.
CASTELGTGAINYGYTF
TGTGCCAGCACTGAGCTTGGGACAGGGGCTATTAACTATGGCTACACCTTC
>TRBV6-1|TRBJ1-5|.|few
CASSDSGVQPQHF
TGTGCCAGCAGTGATTCGGGTGTTCAGCCCCAGCATTTT
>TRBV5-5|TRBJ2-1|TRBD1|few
CASSLRDRGYNEQFF
TGTGCCAGCAGCTTGCGCGACAGGGGGTACAATGAGCAGTTCTTC
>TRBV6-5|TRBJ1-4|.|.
CASSDSGRFEKLFF
TGTGCCAGCAGTGACTCGGGCAGGTTTGAAAAACTGTTTTTT
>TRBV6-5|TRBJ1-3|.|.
CASSTTPSGNTIYF
TGTGCCAGCAGTACCACTCCTTCTGGAAACACCATATATTTT
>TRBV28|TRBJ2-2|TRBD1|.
CASSSGQGQNTGELFF
TGTGCCAGCAGTTCCGGACAGGGCCAGAACACCGGGGAGCTGTTTTTT
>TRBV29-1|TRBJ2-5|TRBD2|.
CSVETSGETQYF
TGCAGCGTTGAGACTAGCGGAGAGACCCAGTACTTC
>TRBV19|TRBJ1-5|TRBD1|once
CASSRGTGLGQPQHF
TGTGCCAGTAGTAGGGGGACAGGGTTGGGACAGCCCCAGCATTTT
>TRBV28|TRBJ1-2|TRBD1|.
CASSRTGTVGGYTF
TGTGCCAGCAGTCGAACCGGGACAGTAGGAGGCTACACCTTC
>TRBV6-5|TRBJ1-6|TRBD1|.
CATTGQNNSPLHF
TGTGCCACTACGGGACAGAATAATTCACCCCTCCACTTT
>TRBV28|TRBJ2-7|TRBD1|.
CASKGTGPSEQYF
TGTGCCAGCAAGGGGACAGGGCCCTCCGAGCAGTACTTC
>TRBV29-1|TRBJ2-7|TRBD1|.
CSVILGTGALEQYF
TGCAGCGTTATTCTGGGGACAGGGGCCCTCGAGCAGTACTTC
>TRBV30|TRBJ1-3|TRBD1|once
CAWSGEYRGSGNTIYF
TGTGCCTGGAGCGGAGAGTACAGGGGATCTGGAAACACCATATATTTT
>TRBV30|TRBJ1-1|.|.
CACNGQNTEAFF
TGTGCCTGCAATGGACAGAACACTGAAGCTTTCTTT
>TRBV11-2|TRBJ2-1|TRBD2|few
CASSLEASGRYNEQFF
TGTGCCAGCAGCTTAGAGGCGAGCGGGAGATACAATGAGCAGTTCTTC
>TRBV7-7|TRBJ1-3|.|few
CASSLAGCIGNTIYF
TGTGCTAGCAGCTTAGCTGGCTGCATCGGAAACACCATATATTTT
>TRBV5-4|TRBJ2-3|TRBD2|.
CASSLGPPGGDTQYF
TGTGCCAGCAGCCTAGGACCCCCGGGGGGAGATACGCAGTATTTT
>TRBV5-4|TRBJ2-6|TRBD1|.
CASSLRGPGANVLTF
TGTGCCAGCAGCTTAAGGGGGCCTGGGGCCAACGTCCTGACTTTC
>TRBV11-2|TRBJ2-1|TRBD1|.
CASSPGTGFQGHEQFF
TGTGCCAGCAGCCCCGGGACAGGGTTTCAAGGGCATGAGCAGTTCTTC
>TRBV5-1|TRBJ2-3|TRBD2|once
CASSLELAGDTDTQYF
TGCGCCAGCAGCTTGGAGCTAGCGGGGGACACAGATACGCAGTATTTT
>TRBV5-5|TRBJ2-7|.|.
CASSLDRGNYEQYF
TGTGCCAGCAGCTTGGACCGGGGGAACTACGAGCAGTACTTC
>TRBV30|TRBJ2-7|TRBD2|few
CALRLAGDEQYF
TGTGCCCTAAGACTAGCGGGAGACGAGCAGTACTTC
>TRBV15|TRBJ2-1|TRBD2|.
CATSTFSGAGHNEQFF
TGTGCCACCAGCACCTTTAGCGGGGCTGGCCATAATGAGCAGTTCTTC
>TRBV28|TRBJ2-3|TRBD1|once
CASRGQGASTDTQYF
TGTGCCAGCAGGGGACAGGGGGCTAGCACAGATACGCAGTATTTT
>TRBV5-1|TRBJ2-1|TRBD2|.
CASSVGLAPNNEQFF
TGCGCCAGCAGCGTGGGACTAGCGCCCAACAATGAGCAGTTCTTC
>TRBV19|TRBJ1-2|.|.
CASSITGLNYGYTF
TGTGCCAGTAGTATAACGGGACTAAACTATGGCTACACCTTC
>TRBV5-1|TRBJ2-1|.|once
CASSLGTAGFHEQFF
TGCGCCAGCAGCCTGGGGACAGCGGGATTCCATGAGCAGTTCTTC
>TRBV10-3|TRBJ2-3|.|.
CAISGGTGRHTDTQYF
TGTGCCATCAGTGGCGGGACCGGTCGCCACACAGATACGCAGTATTTT
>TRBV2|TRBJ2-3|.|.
CASSRLSTDTQYF
TGTGCCAGCAGTCGACTGAGCACAGATACGCAGTATTTT
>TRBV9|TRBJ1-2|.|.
CASSPEADYGYTF
TGTGCCAGCAGCCCAGAGGCAGACTATGGCTACACCTTC
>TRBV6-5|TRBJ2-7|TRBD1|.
CASAEGDRGYEQYF
TGTGCCAGCGCGGAGGGGGACAGGGGCTACGAGCAGTACTTC
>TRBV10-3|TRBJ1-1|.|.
CAISESGVLAFF
TGTGCCATCAGTGAGTCGGGAGTTTTGGCTTTCTTT
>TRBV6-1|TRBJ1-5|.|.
CASSESEAVRGKPQHF
TGTGCCAGCAGTGAAAGCGAGGCCGTGAGAGGGAAGCCCCAGCATTTT
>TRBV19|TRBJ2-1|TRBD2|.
CAGKNLAGGYNEQFF
TGTGCCGGCAAAAATTTAGCGGGGGGCTACAATGAGCAGTTCTTC
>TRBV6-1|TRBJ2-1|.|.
CASSEEGGRHIHNEQFF
TGTGCCAGCAGTGAGGAGGGAGGCCGGCACATACACAATGAGCAGTTCTTC
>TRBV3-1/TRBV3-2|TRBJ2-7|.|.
CASSHSPRDTSSYEQYF
TGTGCCAGCAGCCACAGCCCCCGTGACACAAGCTCCTACGAGCAGTACTTC